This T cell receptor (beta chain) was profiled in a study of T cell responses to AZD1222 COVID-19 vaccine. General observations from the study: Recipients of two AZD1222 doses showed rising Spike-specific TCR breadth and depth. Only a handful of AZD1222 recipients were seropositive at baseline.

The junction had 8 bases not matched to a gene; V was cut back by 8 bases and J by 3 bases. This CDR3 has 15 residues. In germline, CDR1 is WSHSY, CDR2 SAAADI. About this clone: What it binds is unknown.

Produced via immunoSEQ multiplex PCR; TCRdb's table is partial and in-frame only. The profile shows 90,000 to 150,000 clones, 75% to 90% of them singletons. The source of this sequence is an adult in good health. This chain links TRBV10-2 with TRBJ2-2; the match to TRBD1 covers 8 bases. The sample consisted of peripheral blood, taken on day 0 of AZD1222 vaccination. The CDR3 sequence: CASLRGTGYTGELFF. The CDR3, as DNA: TGCGCCAGCTTGCGAGGGACAGGCTACACCGGGGAGCTGTTTTTT.